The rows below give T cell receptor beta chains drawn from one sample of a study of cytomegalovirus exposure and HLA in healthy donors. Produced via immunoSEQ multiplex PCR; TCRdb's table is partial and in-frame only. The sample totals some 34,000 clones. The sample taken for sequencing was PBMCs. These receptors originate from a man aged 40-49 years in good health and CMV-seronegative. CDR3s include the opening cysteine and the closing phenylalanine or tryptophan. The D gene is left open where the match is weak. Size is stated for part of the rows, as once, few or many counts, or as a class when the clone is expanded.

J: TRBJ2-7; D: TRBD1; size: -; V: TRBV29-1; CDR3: CSALGQTYEQYF; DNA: TGCAGCGCACTGGGACAGACCTACGAGCAGTACTTC
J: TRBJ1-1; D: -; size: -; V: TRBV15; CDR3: CATKGGLNSDMNTEDFF; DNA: TGTGCCACCAAGGGGGGGCTCAACTCCGACATGAACACTGAAGATTTCTTT
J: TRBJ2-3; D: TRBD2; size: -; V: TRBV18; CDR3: CASSPRAGGPTDTQYF; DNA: TGTGCCAGCTCACCACGAGCGGGAGGGCCAACAGATACGCAGTATTTT
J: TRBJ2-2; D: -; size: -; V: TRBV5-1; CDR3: CASSLAGGTSNTGELFF; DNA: TGCGCCAGCAGCTTGGCCGGCGGGACTTCCAACACCGGGGAGCTGTTTTTT
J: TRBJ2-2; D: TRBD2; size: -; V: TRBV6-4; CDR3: CASSVLREGNTGELFF; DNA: TGTGCCAGCAGTGTGCTCCGGGAGGGAAACACCGGGGAGCTGTTTTTT
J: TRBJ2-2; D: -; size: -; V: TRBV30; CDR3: CAWKLESWTGELFF; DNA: TGTGCCTGGAAACTAGAGAGCTGGACCGGGGAGCTGTTTTTT
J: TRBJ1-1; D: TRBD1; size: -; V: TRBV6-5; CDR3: CASSTPDRGLIGAFF; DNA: TGTGCCAGCAGTACCCCGGACAGGGGGTTAATCGGAGCTTTCTTT
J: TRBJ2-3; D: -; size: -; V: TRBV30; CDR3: CAWMPQGRFTDTQYF; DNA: TGTGCCTGGATGCCACAGGGGAGGTTTACAGATACGCAGTATTTT
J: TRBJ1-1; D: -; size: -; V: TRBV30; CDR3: CAWSTRGGNTEDFF; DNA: TGTGCCTGGTCAACCCGGGGGGGGAACACTGAAGATTTCTTT
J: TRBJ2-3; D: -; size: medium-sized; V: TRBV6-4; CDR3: CASSVSDFTDTQYF; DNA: TGTGCCAGCAGCGTGTCGGACTTCACAGATACGCAGTATTTT
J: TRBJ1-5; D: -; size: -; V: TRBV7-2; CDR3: CASSLMGGDGQPQHF; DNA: TGTGCCAGCAGCTTAATGGGAGGGGACGGTCAGCCCCAGCATTTT
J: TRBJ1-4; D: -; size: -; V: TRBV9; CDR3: CASSRSGTPTNEKLFF; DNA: TGTGCCAGCAGTCGCTCCGGGACACCAACTAATGAAAAACTGTTTTTT
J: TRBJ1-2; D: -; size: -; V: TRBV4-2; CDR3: CASSPSLTGIPYGYTF; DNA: TGTGCCAGCAGCCCCAGCCTTACAGGGATACCCTATGGCTACACCTTC
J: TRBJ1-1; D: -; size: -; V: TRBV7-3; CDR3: CASSPGQMNTEAFF; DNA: TGTGCCAGCAGTCCCGGACAGATGAACACTGAAGCTTTCTTT
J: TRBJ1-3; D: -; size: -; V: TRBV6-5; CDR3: CASSQDSTIYF; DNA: TGTGCCAGCAGCCAGGACTCCACCATATATTTT
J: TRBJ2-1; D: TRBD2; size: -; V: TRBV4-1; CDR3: CASSQDYRGGDNEQFF; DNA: TGCGCCAGCAGCCAAGATTACCGGGGGGGGGACAATGAGCAGTTCTTC
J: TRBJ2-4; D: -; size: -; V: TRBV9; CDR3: CASSVDPGANIQYF; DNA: TGTGCCAGCAGCGTAGATCCAGGGGCAAACATTCAGTACTTC
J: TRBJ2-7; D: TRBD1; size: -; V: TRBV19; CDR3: CASSPRDRTYEQYF; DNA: TGTGCCAGTAGTCCCCGGGACAGAACCTACGAGCAGTACTTC
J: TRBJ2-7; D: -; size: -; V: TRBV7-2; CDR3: CASSLNRQSFYEQYF; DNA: TGTGCCAGCAGCTTAAACAGGCAGAGCTTTTACGAGCAGTACTTC
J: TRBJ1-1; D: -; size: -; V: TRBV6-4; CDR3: CASSGRVMNTEAFF; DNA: TGTGCCAGCAGCGGCAGGGTGATGAACACTGAAGCTTTCTTT
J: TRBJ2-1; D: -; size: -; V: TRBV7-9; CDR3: CASSLVSGWSYNEQFF; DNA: TGTGCCAGCAGCTTAGTTTCGGGGTGGTCCTACAATGAGCAGTTCTTC
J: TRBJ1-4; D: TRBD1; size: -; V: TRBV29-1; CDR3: CSEGQGADEKLFF; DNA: TGCAGCGAGGGACAGGGGGCGGACGAAAAACTGTTTTTT